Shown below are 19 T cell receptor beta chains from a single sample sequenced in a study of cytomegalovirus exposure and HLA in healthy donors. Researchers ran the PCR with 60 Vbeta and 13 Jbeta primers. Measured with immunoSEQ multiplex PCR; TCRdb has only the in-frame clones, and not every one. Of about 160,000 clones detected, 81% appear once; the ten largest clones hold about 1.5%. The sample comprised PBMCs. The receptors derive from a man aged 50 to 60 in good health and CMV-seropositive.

Here the CDR3 DNA reads TGTGCCAGCAGTGAAGGCAGGAACACTGAAGCTTTCTTT. Translation gives CASSEGRNTEAFF. The V call is TRBV2, the J call TRBJ1-1; D unclear. CDR3 length equals 13 residues. V lost 1 base and J 1 base, leaving 4 bases between the germline ends. The germline CDR1 and CDR2 sequences are SNHLY and FYNNEI.

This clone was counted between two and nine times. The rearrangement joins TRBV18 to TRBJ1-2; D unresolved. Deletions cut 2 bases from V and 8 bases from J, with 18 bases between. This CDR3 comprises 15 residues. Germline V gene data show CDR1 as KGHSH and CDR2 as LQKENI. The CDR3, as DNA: TGTGCCAGCTCACCAGGTTTCGGTCCCTACGGGGGCTACACCTTC. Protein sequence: CASSPGFGPYGGYTF.

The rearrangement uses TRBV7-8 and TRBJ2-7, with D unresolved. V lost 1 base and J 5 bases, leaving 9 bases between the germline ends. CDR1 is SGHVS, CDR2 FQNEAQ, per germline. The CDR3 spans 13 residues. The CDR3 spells CASSLERVHEQYF. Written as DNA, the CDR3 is TGTGCCAGCAGCTTAGAACGAGTCCACGAGCAGTACTTC.

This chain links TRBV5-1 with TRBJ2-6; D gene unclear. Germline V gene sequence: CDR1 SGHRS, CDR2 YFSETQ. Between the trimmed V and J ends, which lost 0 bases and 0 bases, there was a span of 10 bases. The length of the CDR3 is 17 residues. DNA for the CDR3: TGCGCCAGCAGCTTGGCCTCTTTTAGCTCTGGGGCCAACGTCCTGACTTTC. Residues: CASSLASFSSGANVLTF.

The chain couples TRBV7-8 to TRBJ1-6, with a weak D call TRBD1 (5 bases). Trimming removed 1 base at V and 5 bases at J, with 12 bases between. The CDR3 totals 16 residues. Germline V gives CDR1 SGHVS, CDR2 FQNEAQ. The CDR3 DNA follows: TGTGCCAGCAGCTTAGGAGGCGCAGGGAATAATTCACCCCTCCACTTT. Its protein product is CASSLGGAGNNSPLHF.

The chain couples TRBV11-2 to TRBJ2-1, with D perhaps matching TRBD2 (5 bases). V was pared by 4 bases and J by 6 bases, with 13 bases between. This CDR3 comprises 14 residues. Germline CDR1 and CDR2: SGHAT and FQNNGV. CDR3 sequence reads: CASSSVRDFNEQFF. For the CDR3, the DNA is TGTGCCAGCAGCTCAGTCCGGGATTTCAATGAGCAGTTCTTC. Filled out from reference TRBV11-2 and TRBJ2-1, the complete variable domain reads EAGVAQSPRYKIIEKRQSVAFWCNPISGHATLYWYQQILGQGPKLLIQFQNNGVVDDSQLPKDRFSAERLKGVDSTLKIQPAKLEDSAVYLCASSSVRDFNEQFFGPGTRLTVL.

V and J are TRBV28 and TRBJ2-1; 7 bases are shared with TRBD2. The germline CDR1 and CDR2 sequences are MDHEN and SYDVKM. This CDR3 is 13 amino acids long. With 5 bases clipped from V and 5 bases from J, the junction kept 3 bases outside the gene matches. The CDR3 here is CASSKTSHNEQFF. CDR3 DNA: TGTGCCAGCAGTAAGACTAGCCACAATGAGCAGTTCTTC.

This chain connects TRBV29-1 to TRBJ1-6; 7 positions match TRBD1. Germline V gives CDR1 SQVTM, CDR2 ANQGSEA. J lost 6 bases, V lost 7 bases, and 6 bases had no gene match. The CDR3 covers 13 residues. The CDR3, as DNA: TGCAGCGCCCGGGACAGCCTTAATTCACCCCTCCACTTT. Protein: CSARDSLNSPLHF.

The CDR3 sequence: CSAYRGRETQYF. In nucleotides, the CDR3 is TGCAGCGCCTACAGGGGTCGAGAGACCCAGTACTTC. The V call is TRBV29-1, the J call TRBJ2-5, with 7 positions matching TRBD1. Germline loops: CDR1 SQVTM, CDR2 ANQGSEA. V shed 7 bases and J 4 bases; nucleotides not matched to a gene: 6. The CDR3 has 12 amino acids.

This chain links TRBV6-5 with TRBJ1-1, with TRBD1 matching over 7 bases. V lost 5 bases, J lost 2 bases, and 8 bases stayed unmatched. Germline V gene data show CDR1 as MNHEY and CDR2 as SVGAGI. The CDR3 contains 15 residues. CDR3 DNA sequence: TGTGCCAGCAGTAGGACCGGGACAGCTAACACTGAAGCTTTCTTT. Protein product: CASSRTGTANTEAFF.

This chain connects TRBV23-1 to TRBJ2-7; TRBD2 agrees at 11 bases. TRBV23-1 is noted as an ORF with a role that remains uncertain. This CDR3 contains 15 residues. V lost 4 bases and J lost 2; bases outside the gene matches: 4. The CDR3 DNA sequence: TGCGCCAGCAGTCGCGAGACTAGCGGGGCCTACGAGCAGTACTTC. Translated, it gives CASSRETSGAYEQYF.

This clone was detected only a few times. The CDR3 loop is CASSPASVARGYTF. The CDR3 nucleotides read TGCGCCAGCAGCCCCGCTTCGGTTGCGCGGGGCTACACCTTC. The V call is TRBV5-1, the J call TRBJ1-2; unclear D gene. Per germline, CDR1 SGHRS and CDR2 YFSETQ. The CDR3 is 14 residues long. Trimming cost V 4 bases and J 8 bases, with 18 bases left between them.

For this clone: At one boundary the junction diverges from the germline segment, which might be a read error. DNA of the CDR3: TGTTCCAGCAGCAACGACAGGGCGTCCTACGAGCAGTACTTC. Residues: CSSSNDRASYEQYF. V is TRBV7-9 and J is TRBJ2-7, with TRBD1 identical over 7 bases. The CDR3 extends over 14 amino acids. Germline V gene lookup returns CDR1 SEHNR and CDR2 FQNEAQ (reference sequence).

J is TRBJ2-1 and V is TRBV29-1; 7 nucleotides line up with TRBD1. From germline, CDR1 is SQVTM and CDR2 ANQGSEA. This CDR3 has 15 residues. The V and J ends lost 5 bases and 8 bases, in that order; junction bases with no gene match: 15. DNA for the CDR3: TGCAGCGTTAAGAACAGGGGAGTCCTGGATGATGAGCAGTTCTTC. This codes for CSVKNRGVLDDEQFF.

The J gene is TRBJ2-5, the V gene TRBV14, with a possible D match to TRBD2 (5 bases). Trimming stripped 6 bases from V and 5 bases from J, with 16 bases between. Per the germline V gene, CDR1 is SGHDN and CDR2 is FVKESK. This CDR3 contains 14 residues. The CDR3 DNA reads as TGTGCCAGCAGACGCACGGGGAGTAGGGAGACCCAGTACTTC. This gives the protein CASRRTGSRETQYF.

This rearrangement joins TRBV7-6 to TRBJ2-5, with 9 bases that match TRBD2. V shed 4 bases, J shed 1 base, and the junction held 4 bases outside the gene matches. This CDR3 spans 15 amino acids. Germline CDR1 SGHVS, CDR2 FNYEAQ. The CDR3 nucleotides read TGTGCCAGCAGCTCCGGGACTAGCAGCCAAGAGACCCAGTACTTC. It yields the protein CASSSGTSSQETQYF.

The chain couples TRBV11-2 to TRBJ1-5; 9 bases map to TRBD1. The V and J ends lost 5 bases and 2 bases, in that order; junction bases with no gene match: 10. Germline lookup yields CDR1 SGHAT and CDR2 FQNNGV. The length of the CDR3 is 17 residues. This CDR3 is CASSHEGQGNRNQPQHF. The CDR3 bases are TGTGCCAGCAGCCACGAGGGACAGGGAAACCGCAATCAGCCCCAGCATTTT.

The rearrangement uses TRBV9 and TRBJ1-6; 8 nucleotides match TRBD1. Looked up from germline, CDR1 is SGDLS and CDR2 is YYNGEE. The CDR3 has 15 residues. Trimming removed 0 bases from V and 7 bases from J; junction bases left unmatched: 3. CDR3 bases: TGTGCCAGCAGCGTAGGGACAGGGCGGAATTCACCCCTCCACTTT. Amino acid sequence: CASSVGTGRNSPLHF. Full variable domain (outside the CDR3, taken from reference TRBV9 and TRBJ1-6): DSGVTQTPKHLITATGQRVTLRCSPRSGDLSVYWYQQSLDQGLQFLIQYYNGEERAKGNILERFSAQQFPDLHSELNLSSLELGDSALYFCASSVGTGRNSPLHFGNGTRLTVT.

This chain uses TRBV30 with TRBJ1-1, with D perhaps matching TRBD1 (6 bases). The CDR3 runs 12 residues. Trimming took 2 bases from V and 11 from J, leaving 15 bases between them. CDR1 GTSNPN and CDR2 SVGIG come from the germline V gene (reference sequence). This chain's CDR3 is CAWSRGGRGAFF. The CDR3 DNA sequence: TGTGCCTGGAGTCGCGGGGGCCGGGGGGCTTTCTTT.